The 30 T cell receptor beta chains reported below all come from one sample, sequenced in a study of neoadjuvant nivolumab and ipilimumab in lung cancer. Profiling relied on immunoSEQ multiplex PCR, and the TCRdb table lists in-frame clones only, not all of them. Among over 3,000 clones, about 91% were seen once, and the ten largest hold 2% to 2.5%. The sequenced sample was tumor tissue, obtained after neoadjuvant nivolumab, alone or with ipilimumab, at or shortly before surgery. Source of these receptors: an adult with non-small cell lung cancer.

The rearrangement joins TRBV6-5 to TRBJ2-7; 11 positions agree with TRBD2. The CDR3 is made up of 13 amino acids. With 6 bases clipped from V and 3 bases from J, the junction kept 1 base outside the gene matches. Germline V gene data show CDR1 as MNHEY and CDR2 as SVGAGI. The CDR3, as DNA: TGTGCCAGCAGGGGACTAGCGGTCTACGAGCAGTACTTC. It translates to CASRGLAVYEQYF.

The chain combines TRBV5-4 with TRBJ2-3; D may be TRBD1 (5 bases). V dropped 3 bases and J dropped 0 bases, with 14 bases sitting between them. This CDR3 comprises 16 residues. CDR1 SGHNT and CDR2 YYREEE come from the germline V gene (reference sequence). The DNA for the CDR3 is TGTGCCAGCAGCTGGGGCGGATGGGTTAGCACAGATACGCAGTATTTT. Its translation is CASSWGGWVSTDTQYF.

The rearrangement links TRBV4-1 to TRBJ2-5; the D gene is possibly TRBD1 (6 bases). Germline CDR1 and CDR2: MGHRA and YSYEKL. The CDR3 is 15 amino acids. Between the trimmed V and J ends, which lost 0 bases and 5 bases, there was a span of 13 bases. In nucleotides, the CDR3 is TGCGCCAGCAGCCAAGAGTACAGGGCGTGGGAGACCCAGTACTTC. Translating gives CASSQEYRAWETQYF.

This chain joins TRBV6-1 and TRBJ1-5; 7 bases map to TRBD1. The V segment lost 3 bases and the J segment 3 bases; nucleotides outside the gene matches: 8. This CDR3 has 16 amino acids. Germline CDR1 reads MNHNS; CDR2 reads SASEGT. The CDR3 sequence: CASSDIIQGNNQPQHF. CDR3 in DNA: TGTGCCAGCAGTGACATAATACAGGGGAACAATCAGCCCCAGCATTTT.

J is TRBJ1-1 and V is TRBV5-1, with D uncertain. The CDR3 contains 13 residues. Germline V lookup: CDR1 SGHRS, CDR2 YFSETQ. Trimming stripped 0 bases from V and 0 bases from J, with 3 bases between. CDR3 DNA sequence: TGCGCCAGCAGCTTGGCTGTGAACACTGAAGCTTTCTTT. The encoded protein is CASSLAVNTEAFF.

This clone was observed a handful of times. The chain has TRBV7-9 and TRBJ1-5; D ambiguous. Germline loops: CDR1 SEHNR, CDR2 FQNEAQ (reference sequence). This CDR3 comprises 18 residues. Trimming removed 1 base from V and 5 bases from J, with 21 bases in between. CDR3 DNA sequence: TGTGCCAGCAGCTTAGAGGCTCATTTCTGGGAAGGCGATCAGCCCCAGCATTTT. Amino acids: CASSLEAHFWEGDQPQHF.

J is TRBJ2-7 and V is TRBV27; D is possibly TRBD1 or TRBD2 (5 bases each). CDR1 is MNHEY, CDR2 SMNVEV, per germline (reference sequence). V lost 4 bases and J lost 0, with 10 bases in between. The CDR3 extends over 14 amino acids. CDR3 amino acids: CASSSQRGSYEQYF. The CDR3 coding sequence is TGTGCCAGCAGTTCCCAGAGGGGCTCCTACGAGCAGTACTTC.

The chain joins TRBV5-1 to TRBJ2-7, with D uncertain. There are 13 residues in the CDR3. Trimming removed 0 bases from V and 0 bases from J, with 4 bases in between. CDR1 is SGHRS and CDR2 is YFSETQ in the germline V gene. Written as DNA, the CDR3 is TGCGCCAGCAGCTTGGAAGGCTCCTACGAGCAGTACTTC. Its protein product is CASSLEGSYEQYF.

J is TRBJ2-3 and V is TRBV7-2; the D gene is possibly TRBD1 (5 bases). CDR1 SGHTA and CDR2 FQGNSA come from the germline V gene. The ends were cut back, 0 bases at V and 11 bases at J, with 15 bases in the middle. This CDR3 comprises 14 residues. CDR3 sequence (DNA): TGTGCCAGCAGCTTAGCAGAAGGGGCTCTTGGGCAGTATTTT. This encodes CASSLAEGALGQYF.

The chain carries TRBV30 and TRBJ1-6; D is uncertain. V dropped 0 bases and J dropped 3 bases, with 6 bases sitting between them. Germline V CDR1 and CDR2: GTSNPN, SVGIG (reference sequence). This CDR3 has 14 amino acids. This CDR3 reads CAWSVGNYNSPLHF. CDR3 nucleotides: TGTGCCTGGAGTGTGGGGAACTATAATTCACCCCTCCACTTT.

The DNA of the CDR3 is TGTGCCAGCAGCGTAGGAGGGGGCTCTGGAAACACCATATATTTT. It is translated as CASSVGGGSGNTIYF. This sequence joins TRBV9 and TRBJ1-3, with D possibly TRBD1 on 6 matching bases. Germline V gene data show CDR1 as SGDLS and CDR2 as YYNGEE. The V end lost 0 bases, the J end lost 0 bases, and 7 bases lay between the germline ends. The CDR3 runs to 15 residues.

The chain couples TRBV7-6 to TRBJ2-3, with D tentatively TRBD1 (6 bases). The ends were cut back, 5 bases at V and 0 bases at J, with 18 bases in the middle. The germline V gene has CDR1 SGHVS and CDR2 FNYEAQ. The CDR3 length is 17 residues. The CDR3 sequence is CASSRTGSFSSTDTQYF. In nucleotides, the CDR3 is TGTGCCAGCAGCCGAACAGGGAGTTTCTCTAGCACAGATACGCAGTATTTT.

V usage is TRBV6-4 and J usage is TRBJ2-3; TRBD2 is a possible D gene (6 bases). V was clipped by 3 bases and J by 2 bases, with 9 bases between them. The CDR3 totals 14 residues. CDR1 MRHNA and CDR2 SNTAGT come from the germline V gene. The CDR3 DNA reads TGTGCCAGCAGTGAAGGGAGGAACACAGATACGCAGTATTTT. Protein: CASSEGRNTDTQYF.

This chain uses TRBV27 with TRBJ1-6; D not resolved. The germline V gene has CDR1 MNHEY and CDR2 SMNVEV (reference sequence). The CDR3 length is 15 residues. The V and J ends lost 2 bases and 6 bases respectively, with 11 bases between them. CDR3 sequence: CASSLLVGVNSPLHF. The CDR3 DNA sequence: TGTGCCAGCAGTTTACTCGTTGGAGTTAATTCACCCCTCCACTTT.

The rearrangement links TRBV6-5 to TRBJ1-5; 8 bases are shared with TRBD1. J lost 2 bases, V lost 6 bases, and 3 bases had no gene match. CDR1 and CDR2 from the germline V gene are MNHEY and SVGAGI. The CDR3 has 14 residues. CDR3 coding DNA: TGTGCCAGCAGAAGGACAGGGCGCAATCAGCCCCAGCATTTT. It is translated as CASRRTGRNQPQHF.

This sequence joins TRBV10-1 and TRBJ2-3; D perhaps matches TRBD1 (6 bases). V dropped 6 bases and J dropped 2 bases, with 12 bases sitting between them. Germline loops: CDR1 WNHNN, CDR2 SYGVQD (reference sequence). The CDR3 totals 14 residues. The CDR3 loop reads CASSGQRTTDTQYF. The CDR3 nucleotides read TGCGCCAGCAGCGGACAGAGAACCACAGATACGCAGTATTTT.

The V call is TRBV14, the J call TRBJ1-6; D is unresolved. Trimming removed 0 bases at V and 11 bases at J, with 8 bases between. In germline, CDR1 is SGHDN, CDR2 FVKESK. The CDR3 runs 13 residues. DNA for the CDR3: TGTGCCAGCAGCCAAGAACCGGGGACACCCCTCCACTTT. Protein: CASSQEPGTPLHF.

The rearrangement uses TRBV7-9 and TRBJ2-4, with TRBD1 matching 7 bases. The CDR3 loop spans 19 amino acids. J gave up 0 bases and V 0 bases, and 11 bases lay outside the gene matches. Germline CDR1 is SEHNR and CDR2 is FQNEAQ (reference sequence). The CDR3 spells CASSLADRVAQLAKNIQYF. The CDR3 DNA is TGTGCCAGCAGCTTAGCTGACAGGGTGGCTCAACTAGCCAAAAACATTCAGTACTTC.

The chain links TRBV15 to TRBJ2-7; perhaps TRBD2 as D (7 bases). Trimming took off 0 bases at V and 6 bases at J, with 15 bases between the two ends. The germline gives CDR1 LNHNV, CDR2 YYDKDF (reference sequence). This CDR3 contains 15 residues. CDR3 sequence (DNA): TGTGCCACCAGCAGAGAGAGGGGGGGAGGGATCGAGCAGTACTTC. Its protein is CATSRERGGGIEQYF.

The chain combines TRBV9 with TRBJ2-3; possible D gene TRBD1, 5 bases. CDR3 size: 15 residues. Germline V gene sequence: CDR1 SGDLS, CDR2 YYNGEE. Deletions cut 0 bases from V and 5 bases from J, with 13 bases between. In DNA, the CDR3 is TGTGCCAGCAGCGTAGTTGACAGATGGGGAGATACGCAGTATTTT. Translation gives CASSVVDRWGDTQYF.

This clone showed up just a few times. CDR3: CASSPDRASSGNTIYF. CDR3 bases: TGTGCCAGCTCACCGGACAGGGCTTCCTCTGGAAACACCATATATTTT. The chain couples TRBV18 to TRBJ1-3; 8 bases are shared with TRBD1. Germline loops: CDR1 KGHSH, CDR2 LQKENI. There are 16 residues in the CDR3. J gave up 0 bases and V 3 bases, and 4 bases lay outside the gene matches.

This chain connects TRBV2 to TRBJ2-3; TRBD2 matches at 8 bases. Germline V gene lookup returns CDR1 SNHLY and CDR2 FYNNEI. The CDR3 spans 15 residues. J gave up 4 bases and V 4 bases, and 7 bases lay outside the gene matches. The CDR3: CASSVGGGFADTQYF. The CDR3, as DNA: TGTGCCAGCAGTGTTGGCGGGGGGTTCGCAGATACGCAGTATTTT.

The gene calls are TRBV5-6 and TRBJ2-7; D not resolved. The CDR3 runs 16 residues. Trimming removed 0 bases from V and 5 bases from J, with 18 bases in between. Per the germline V gene, CDR1 is SGHDT and CDR2 is YYEEEE. CDR3 in DNA: TGTGCCAGCAGCTTGGAAGCAGGCCCTACTCGGAACGAGCAGTACTTC. Its translation is CASSLEAGPTRNEQYF.

This rearrangement joins TRBV6-4 to TRBJ1-2, with D perhaps matching TRBD1 (5 bases). CDR1 is MRHNA and CDR2 is SNTAGT in the germline V gene. The CDR3 runs to 12 residues. With 4 bases removed from V and 8 bases from J, the gap between germline ends came to 11 bases. DNA for the CDR3: TGTGCCAGCAGTGGAGGCCGGGGGGGCTACACCTTC. Translating it yields CASSGGRGGYTF.

A single count supports this clone. This sequence joins TRBV19 and TRBJ2-6; TRBD2 is a possible D gene (5 bases). Trimming pared 5 bases from V and 4 bases from J, leaving 9 bases between. The CDR3 has 14 residues. Germline loops: CDR1 LNHDA, CDR2 SQIVND (reference sequence). Here the CDR3 reads CASSRGGGANVLTF. The CDR3 DNA reads TGTGCCAGTAGTCGCGGCGGGGGGGCCAACGTCCTGACTTTC.

This clone showed up just once. This chain joins TRBV10-3 and TRBJ1-1; weak D call: TRBD1 (6 bases). Trimming removed 4 bases at V and 4 bases at J, with 10 bases between. The CDR3 runs 13 residues. Germline loops: CDR1 ENHRY, CDR2 SYGVKD. The CDR3: CAISGDIVTEAFF. CDR3 in DNA: TGTGCCATCAGTGGGGACATTGTCACTGAAGCTTTCTTT.

The chain uses TRBV28 and TRBJ2-7; the D is unclear. Trimming stripped 2 bases from V and 2 bases from J, with 4 bases between. The germline CDR1 and CDR2 sequences are MDHEN and SYDVKM. This CDR3 is built from 12 residues. CDR3 residues: CASSLGTYEQYF. CDR3 DNA sequence: TGTGCCAGCAGTTTAGGTACCTACGAGCAGTACTTC. Drawing the rest from reference TRBV28 and TRBJ2-7, the complete variable domain is DVKVTQSSRYLVKRTGEKVFLECVQDMDHENMFWYRQDPGLGLRLIYFSYDVKMKEKGDIPEGYSVSREKKERFSLILESASTNQTSMYLCASSLGTYEQYFGPGTRLTVT.

This clone was recorded once. The J gene is TRBJ2-2, the V gene TRBV19; TRBD2 agrees at 8 bases. The V gene's germline CDR1 is LNHDA and CDR2 SQIVND (reference sequence). Trimming at V came to 6 bases and at J to 3 bases, leaving 6 bases not matched to a gene. The length of the CDR3 is 15 residues. In DNA, the CDR3 is TGTGCCAGTAGCCCTCGGGGGGGGTACACCGGGGAGCTGTTTTTT. Translated: CASSPRGGYTGELFF.

This clone appeared once. The chain recombines TRBV7-6 with TRBJ1-5; D call uncertain. The V end was cut by 1 base, the J end by 7 bases, with 8 bases between. The CDR3 is 13 residues long. Germline CDR1 reads SGHVS; CDR2 reads FNYEAQ. The CDR3 nucleotides read TGTGCCAGCAGCTTAGGGAGAGGACAGCCCCAGCATTTT. It is translated as CASSLGRGQPQHF.

J is TRBJ1-1 and V is TRBV9; tentatively, D is TRBD1 (6 bases). Trimming pared 0 bases from V and 6 bases from J, leaving 15 bases between. The germline CDR1 and CDR2 sequences are SGDLS and YYNGEE. The CDR3 has 15 amino acids. The CDR3 loop reads CASSVDWGARAEAFF. The DNA for the CDR3 is TGTGCCAGCAGCGTAGATTGGGGGGCGAGAGCTGAAGCTTTCTTT.